The 17 T cell receptor beta chains below come from one sample, sequenced in a study of T-cell memory formation after mild COVID-19. TCRdb re-called the 5' RACE reads through MiXCR, storing one row per CDR3 protein. The table includes around 90,000 distinct CDR3 sequences, about 13% detected once. The source material was PBMCs or a T cell subset sorted from them (not recorded which). These receptors all come from an adult woman who had mild COVID-19 (a few samples of this study predate the infection). Cell type and time point are not known.

This clonotype came up a few times. The V gene is TRBV7-9, the J gene TRBJ2-1; D unresolved. This CDR3 is 12 amino acids long. Germline V gene lookup returns CDR1 SEHNR and CDR2 FQNEAQ (reference sequence). Trimming shortened V by 3 bases and J by 7 bases, and 7 bases separated the two germline ends. CDR3 amino acids: CASSFSGNEQFF. CDR3 sequence (DNA): TGTGCCAGCAGCTTCTCTGGAAATGAGCAGTTCTTC.

A few counts support this clonotype. The J gene is TRBJ1-1, the V gene TRBV7-6, with 7 bases lining up with TRBD1. CDR1 and CDR2 from the germline V gene are SGHVS and FNYEAQ. This CDR3 contains 15 residues. The junction had 5 bases not matched to a gene; V was cut back by 4 bases and J by 0 bases. The CDR3 reads CASSSATGLNTEAFF. CDR3 coding DNA: TGTGCCAGCAGCTCAGCGACAGGGCTGAACACTGAAGCTTTCTTT.

This clonotype was counted a few times. V is TRBV12-3 or TRBV12-4 and J is TRBJ2-7, with a possible D match to TRBD1 (6 bases). With 6 bases removed from V and 5 bases from J, the gap between germline ends came to 11 bases. The CDR3 is made up of 12 amino acids. CDR3 coding DNA: TGTGCCAGCAGCCCAACAGGGAACGAGCAGTACTTC. It codes for CASSPTGNEQYF.

This clonotype occurred a few times. The chain links TRBV7-9 to TRBJ2-7, with D possibly TRBD1 on 5 matching bases. This CDR3 spans 15 amino acids. CDR1 and CDR2 (germline): SEHNR, FQNEAQ (reference sequence). V was shortened by 5 bases and J by 3 bases, with 17 bases between the two germline ends. In DNA, the CDR3 is TGTGCCAGCAGCCCTCCATCCGGACATTACTACGAGCAGTACTTC. Translation: CASSPPSGHYYEQYF.

This clonotype turned up a few times. This chain joins TRBV7-6 and TRBJ2-2, with D possibly matching TRBD2 (5 bases). The CDR3 has 14 amino acids. Per the germline V gene, CDR1 is SGHVS and CDR2 is FNYEAQ. The V end lost 3 bases, the J end lost 8 bases, and 13 bases lay between the germline ends. CDR3 nucleotide sequence: TGTGCCAGCAGCTTGGAACCTAGCCTAGGGGAGCTGTTTTTT. Translated, it gives CASSLEPSLGELFF.

This clonotype was detected only a few times. The J gene is TRBJ2-6, the V gene TRBV6-5; no firm D call. The V gene's germline CDR1 is MNHEY and CDR2 SVGAGI. The germline V and J ends were trimmed by 0 bases and 4 bases, with 10 bases remaining between them. The CDR3 extends over 16 amino acids. The CDR3 loop reads CASSYSSDRGANVLTF. The CDR3 bases are TGTGCCAGCAGTTACTCGTCGGATAGAGGGGCCAACGTCCTGACTTTC.

This clonotype was seen many times. J is TRBJ2-1 and V is TRBV12-3 or TRBV12-4; the D is unclear. This CDR3 is 14 amino acids long. Trimming cost V 4 bases and J 2 bases, with 9 bases left between them. This CDR3 reads CASSYASPYNEQFF. In DNA form, the CDR3 reads TGTGCCAGCAGTTACGCGTCTCCCTACAATGAGCAGTTCTTC.

This clonotype showed up just a few times. The chain recombines TRBV19 with TRBJ2-1, with 11 nucleotides matching TRBD1. CDR3 size: 18 residues. Germline assignment: CDR1 LNHDA and CDR2 SQIVND (reference sequence). The V segment lost 6 bases and the J segment 6 bases; nucleotides outside the gene matches: 16. CDR3 protein: CASRPIFLGQGAPNEQFF. CDR3 nucleotides: TGTGCCAGTAGACCTATCTTCTTAGGACAGGGGGCTCCCAATGAGCAGTTCTTC. Filled out from reference TRBV19 and TRBJ2-1, the complete variable domain reads DGGITQSPKYLFRKEGQNVTLSCEQNLNHDAMYWYRQDPGQGLRLIYYSQIVNDFQKGDIAEGYSVSREKKESFPLTVTSAQKNPTAFYLCASRPIFLGQGAPNEQFFGPGTRLTVL.

In this sample, this clonotype turned up a few times. The rearrangement links TRBV13 to TRBJ2-1; maybe TRBD2 (5 bases). Germline assignment: CDR1 PRHDT and CDR2 FYEKMQ (reference sequence). This CDR3 has 16 residues. V was clipped by 5 bases and J by 0 bases, with 14 bases between them. CDR3 DNA sequence: TGTGCCAGCAGCGTACGGACGGGGAGCTCCTACAATGAGCAGTTCTTC. Protein: CASSVRTGSSYNEQFF.

The rearrangement joins TRBV4-2 to TRBJ2-1, with 9 bases lining up with TRBD2. Looked up from germline, CDR1 is LGHNA and CDR2 is YNFKEQ. The ends lost 1 base at V and 6 bases at J; junction bases unmatched: 4. The CDR3 covers 15 residues. CDR3 sequence (DNA): TGTGCCAGCAGCCAAGTTCAGACTAGCGGCAATGAGCAGTTCTTC. Protein sequence: CASSQVQTSGNEQFF.

In its sample, this clonotype was seen once. This chain joins TRBV20-1 and TRBJ1-1; the D is unclear. Trimming removed 3 bases at V and 2 bases at J, with 10 bases between. Germline V gives CDR1 DFQATT, CDR2 SNEGSKA (reference sequence). The CDR3 extends over 13 amino acids. CDR3 DNA: TGCAGTGCTAGGAGGGCAGATAACACTGAAGCTTTCTTT. Its translation is CSARRADNTEAFF.

This clonotype was counted between two and nine times. The genes are TRBV7-8 and TRBJ2-2; possibly TRBD1 for D (6 bases). Deletions cut 5 bases from V and 4 bases from J, with 17 bases between. Germline loops: CDR1 SGHVS, CDR2 FQNEAQ. The CDR3 length is 16 residues. The CDR3 region is CASSQGSGHLTGELFF. The CDR3 nucleotides read TGTGCCAGCAGCCAAGGATCGGGACACCTCACCGGGGAGCTGTTTTTT.

This clonotype has more than one count but fewer than ten. The V and J genes are TRBV30 and TRBJ2-7, with 9 bases lining up with TRBD1. Germline CDR1 is GTSNPN and CDR2 is SVGIG (reference sequence). The CDR3 length is 13 residues. With V trimmed by 7 bases and J by 6 bases, 10 bases remained unmatched. CDR3 sequence reads: CAYHTGGRAEQYF. The CDR3 region has the DNA TGTGCCTACCATACAGGGGGCAGGGCCGAGCAGTACTTC.

This clonotype came up a few times. The rearrangement joins TRBV24-1 to TRBJ2-4; 8 bases agree with TRBD1. This CDR3 comprises 16 residues. Germline CDR1 KGHDR, CDR2 SFDVKD. After removal of 4 bases from V and 8 bases from J, the junction contained 12 bases not matched to a gene. CDR3: CATSDPRTGMGDIQYF. The CDR3 DNA sequence: TGTGCCACCAGTGACCCGCGGACAGGGATGGGGGACATTCAGTACTTC.

This clonotype has just a few counts. J is TRBJ1-2 and V is TRBV20-1; 7 nucleotides agree with TRBD1. This CDR3 has 14 amino acids. Losses at the gene ends were 5 bases for V and 4 bases for J; bases not matched to a gene: 10. Germline V gene lookup returns CDR1 DFQATT and CDR2 SNEGSKA (reference sequence). This CDR3 reads CSADTTGTAYGYTF. In DNA, the CDR3 is TGCAGTGCTGACACAACCGGGACAGCCTATGGCTACACCTTC.

The chain combines TRBV4-1 with TRBJ1-2; perhaps TRBD1 as D (5 bases). In germline, CDR1 is MGHRA, CDR2 YSYEKL. The CDR3 is made up of 14 amino acids. V was cut by 4 bases and J by 5 bases, with 14 bases left in between. As DNA, the CDR3 is TGCGCCAGCAGCCCATCCCGGGGGGGGTATGGCTACACCTTC. This encodes CASSPSRGGYGYTF.

This clonotype appeared a few times. This rearrangement joins TRBV30 to TRBJ2-7; D not resolved. V lost 2 bases, J lost 2 bases, and 10 bases lay in between. This CDR3 has 13 amino acids. The germline V gene has CDR1 GTSNPN and CDR2 SVGIG (reference sequence). The CDR3 loop is CAWSSAYTYEQYF. The CDR3 region has the DNA TGTGCCTGGAGTTCAGCATACACCTACGAGCAGTACTTC.